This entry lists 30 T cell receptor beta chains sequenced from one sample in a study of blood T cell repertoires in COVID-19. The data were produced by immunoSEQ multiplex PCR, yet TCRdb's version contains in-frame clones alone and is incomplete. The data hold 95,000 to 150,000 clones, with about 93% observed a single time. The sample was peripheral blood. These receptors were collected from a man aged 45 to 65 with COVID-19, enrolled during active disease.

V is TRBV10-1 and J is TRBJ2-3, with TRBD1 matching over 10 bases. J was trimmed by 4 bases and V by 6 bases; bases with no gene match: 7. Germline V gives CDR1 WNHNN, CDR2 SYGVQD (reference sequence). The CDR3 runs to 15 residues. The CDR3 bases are TGCGCCAGCAGCTCGGGACAGGGGATAGCAGATACGCAGTATTTT. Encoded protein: CASSSGQGIADTQYF.

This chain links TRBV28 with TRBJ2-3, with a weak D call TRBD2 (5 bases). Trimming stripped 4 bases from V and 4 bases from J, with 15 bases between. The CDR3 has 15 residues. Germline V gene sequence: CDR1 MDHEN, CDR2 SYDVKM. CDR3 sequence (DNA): TGTGCCAGCAGTTCACCCCCGGCGGGCGCAGATACGCAGTATTTT. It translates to CASSSPPAGADTQYF.

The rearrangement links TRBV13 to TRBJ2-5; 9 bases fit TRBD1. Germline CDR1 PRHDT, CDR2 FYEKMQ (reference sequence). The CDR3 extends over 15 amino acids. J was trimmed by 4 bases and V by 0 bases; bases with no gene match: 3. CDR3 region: CASSLGRTGAETQYF. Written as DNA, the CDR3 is TGTGCCAGCAGCTTAGGCCGGACAGGGGCAGAGACCCAGTACTTC.

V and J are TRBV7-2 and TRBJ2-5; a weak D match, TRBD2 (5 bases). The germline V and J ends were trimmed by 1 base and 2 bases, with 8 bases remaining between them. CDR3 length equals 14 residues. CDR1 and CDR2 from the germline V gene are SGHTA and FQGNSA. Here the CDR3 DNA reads TGTGCCAGCAGCTTAGGCCAGCGGCAAGAGACCCAGTACTTC. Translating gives CASSLGQRQETQYF.

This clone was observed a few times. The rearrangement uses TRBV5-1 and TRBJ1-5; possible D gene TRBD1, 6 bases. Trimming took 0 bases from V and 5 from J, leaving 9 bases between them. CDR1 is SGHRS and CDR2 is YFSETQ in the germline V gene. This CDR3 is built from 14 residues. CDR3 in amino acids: CASSLEAGDQPQHF. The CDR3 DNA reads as TGCGCCAGCAGCTTGGAGGCAGGGGATCAGCCCCAGCATTTT.

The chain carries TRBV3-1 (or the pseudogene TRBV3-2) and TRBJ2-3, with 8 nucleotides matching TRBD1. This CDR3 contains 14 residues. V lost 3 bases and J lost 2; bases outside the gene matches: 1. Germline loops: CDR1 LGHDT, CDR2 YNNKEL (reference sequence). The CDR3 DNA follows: TGTGCCAGCAGCCAGGACAGGGACACAGATACGCAGTATTTT. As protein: CASSQDRDTDTQYF.

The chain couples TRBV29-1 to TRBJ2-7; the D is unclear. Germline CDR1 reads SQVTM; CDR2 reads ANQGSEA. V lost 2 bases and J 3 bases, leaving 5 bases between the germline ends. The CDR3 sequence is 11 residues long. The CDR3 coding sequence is TGCAGCGTTGAATCTAGCTACGAGCAGTACTTC. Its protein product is CSVESSYEQYF.

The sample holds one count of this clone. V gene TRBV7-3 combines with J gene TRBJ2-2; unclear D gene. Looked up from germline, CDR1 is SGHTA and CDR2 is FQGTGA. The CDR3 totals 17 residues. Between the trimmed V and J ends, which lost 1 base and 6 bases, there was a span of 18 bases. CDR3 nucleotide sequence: TGTGCCAGCAGCTTAATGGCGGTTGGTTCTTCTGCCGGGGAGCTGTTTTTT. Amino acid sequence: CASSLMAVGSSAGELFF.

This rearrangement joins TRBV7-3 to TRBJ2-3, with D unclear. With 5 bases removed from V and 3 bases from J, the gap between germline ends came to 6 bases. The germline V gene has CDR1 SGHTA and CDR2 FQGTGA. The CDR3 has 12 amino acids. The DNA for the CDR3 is TGTGCCAGCAGCAGACTGACAGATACGCAGTATTTT. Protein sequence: CASSRLTDTQYF. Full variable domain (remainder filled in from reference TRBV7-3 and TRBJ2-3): GAGVSQTPSNKVTEKGKYVELRCDPISGHTALYWYRQSLGQGPEFLIYFQGTGAADDSGLPNDRFFAVRPEGSVSTLKIQRTERGDSAVYLCASSRLTDTQYFGPGTRLTVL.

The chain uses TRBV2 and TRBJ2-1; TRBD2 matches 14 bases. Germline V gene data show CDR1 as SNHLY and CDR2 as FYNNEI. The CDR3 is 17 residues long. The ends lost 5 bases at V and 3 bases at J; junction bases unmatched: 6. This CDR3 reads CASSFSGLAGVYNEQFF. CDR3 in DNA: TGTGCCAGCAGTTTTTCGGGACTAGCGGGAGTCTACAATGAGCAGTTCTTC.

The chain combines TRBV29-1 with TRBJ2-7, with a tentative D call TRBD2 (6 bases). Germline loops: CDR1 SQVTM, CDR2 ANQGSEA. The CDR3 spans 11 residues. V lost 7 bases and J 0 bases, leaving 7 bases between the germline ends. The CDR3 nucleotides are TGCAGCGCGACTAGCTCCTACGAGCAGTACTTC. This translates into CSATSSYEQYF.

The CDR3 region is CASSVTSGTQETQYF. The DNA of the CDR3 is TGTGCCAGCAGTGTTACTAGCGGGACCCAAGAGACCCAGTACTTC. The V and J genes are TRBV2 and TRBJ2-5; 10 bases match TRBD2. Germline loops: CDR1 SNHLY, CDR2 FYNNEI. The CDR3 has 15 residues. J gave up 1 base and V 4 bases, and 3 bases lay outside the gene matches.

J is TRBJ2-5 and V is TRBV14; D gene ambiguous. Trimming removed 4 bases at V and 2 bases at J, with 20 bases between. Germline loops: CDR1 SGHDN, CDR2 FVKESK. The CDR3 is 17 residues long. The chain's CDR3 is CASSLVIVGSAQETQYF. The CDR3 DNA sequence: TGTGCCAGCAGCCTCGTCATCGTAGGAAGCGCACAAGAGACCCAGTACTTC.

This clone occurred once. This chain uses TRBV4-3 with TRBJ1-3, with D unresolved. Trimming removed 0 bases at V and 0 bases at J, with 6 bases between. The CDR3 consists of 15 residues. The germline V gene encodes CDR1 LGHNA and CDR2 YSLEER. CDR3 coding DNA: TGCGCCAGCAGCCAAGACGGGAGCTCTGGAAACACCATATATTTT. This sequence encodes CASSQDGSSGNTIYF.

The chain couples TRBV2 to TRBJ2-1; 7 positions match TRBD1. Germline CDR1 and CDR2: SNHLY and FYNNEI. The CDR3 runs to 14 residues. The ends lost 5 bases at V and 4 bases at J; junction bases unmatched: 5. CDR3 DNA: TGTGCCAGCAGTCCCGGGACAGCTTACAATGAGCAGTTCTTC. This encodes CASSPGTAYNEQFF.

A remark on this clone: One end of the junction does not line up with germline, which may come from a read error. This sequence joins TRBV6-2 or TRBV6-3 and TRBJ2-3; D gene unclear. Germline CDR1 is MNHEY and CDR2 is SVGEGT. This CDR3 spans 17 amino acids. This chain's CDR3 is CASSSPGGLGSRDTQYF. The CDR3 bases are TGTGCCAGCAGTTCCCCCGGCGGCCTCGGCAGCAGAGATACGCAGTATTTT.

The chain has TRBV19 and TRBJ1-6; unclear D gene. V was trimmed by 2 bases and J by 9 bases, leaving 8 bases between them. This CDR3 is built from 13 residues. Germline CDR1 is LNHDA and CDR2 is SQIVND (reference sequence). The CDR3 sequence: CASSISGVSPLHF. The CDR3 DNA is TGTGCCAGTAGTATAAGCGGCGTTTCACCCCTCCACTTT.

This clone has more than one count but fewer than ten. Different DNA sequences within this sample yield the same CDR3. The CDR3 nucleotides read TGTGCCAGCAGCCAAGCGGGAGGGCTAACAGATACGCAGTATTTT. It codes for CASSQAGGLTDTQYF. The chain couples TRBV7-3 to TRBJ2-3; 10 nucleotides agree with TRBD2. With 5 bases clipped from V and 3 bases from J, the junction kept 5 bases outside the gene matches. The CDR3 spans 15 residues. Germline V lookup: CDR1 SGHTA, CDR2 FQGTGA. The entire variable domain, with the rest obtained from reference TRBV7-3 and TRBJ2-3, is as follows: GAGVSQTPSNKVTEKGKYVELRCDPISGHTALYWYRQSLGQGPEFLIYFQGTGAADDSGLPNDRFFAVRPEGSVSTLKIQRTERGDSAVYLCASSQAGGLTDTQYFGPGTRLTVL.

CDR3 nucleotides: TGTGCAAGTCGCTATCGGGGGTGGCAGGGCCAAGAGACCCAGTACTTC. Its protein is CASRYRGWQGQETQYF. The chain carries TRBV12-2 and TRBJ2-5; TRBD2 is taken as the D call from the table, unchecked against the DNA. TRBV12-2 is a listed pseudogene. This CDR3 has 16 residues.

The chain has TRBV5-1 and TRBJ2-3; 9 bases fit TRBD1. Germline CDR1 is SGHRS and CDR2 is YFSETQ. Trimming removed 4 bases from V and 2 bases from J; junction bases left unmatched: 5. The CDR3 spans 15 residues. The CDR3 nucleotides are TGCGCCAGCAGCAGCGGGACAGGGTTCACAGATACGCAGTATTTT. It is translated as CASSSGTGFTDTQYF.

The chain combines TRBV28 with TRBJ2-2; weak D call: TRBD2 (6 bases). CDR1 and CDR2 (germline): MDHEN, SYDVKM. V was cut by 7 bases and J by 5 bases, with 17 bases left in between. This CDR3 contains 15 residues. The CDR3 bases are TGTGCCAGCACGAGACAGCGGGCAGGGACCGGGGAGCTGTTTTTT. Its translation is CASTRQRAGTGELFF.

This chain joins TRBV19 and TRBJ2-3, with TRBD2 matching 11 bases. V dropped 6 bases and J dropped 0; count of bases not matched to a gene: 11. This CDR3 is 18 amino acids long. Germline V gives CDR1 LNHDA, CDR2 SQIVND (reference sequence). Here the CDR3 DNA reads TGTGCCAGTAGCAAGGTACTAGCGGGAGTCAGGAGCACAGATACGCAGTATTTT. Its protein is CASSKVLAGVRSTDTQYF.

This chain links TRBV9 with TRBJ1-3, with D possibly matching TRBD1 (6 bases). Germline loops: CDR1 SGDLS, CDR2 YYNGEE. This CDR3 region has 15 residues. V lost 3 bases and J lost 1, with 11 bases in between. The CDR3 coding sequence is TGTGCCAGCAGCGCAACAGGGCTTTCTGGAAACACCATATATTTT. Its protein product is CASSATGLSGNTIYF.

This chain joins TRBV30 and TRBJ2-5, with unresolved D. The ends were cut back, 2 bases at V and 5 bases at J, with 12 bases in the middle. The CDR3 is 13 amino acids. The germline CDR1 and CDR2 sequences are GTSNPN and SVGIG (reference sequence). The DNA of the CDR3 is TGTGCCTGGAGTTCGACGGCGGCGGAGACCCAGTACTTC. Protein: CAWSSTAAETQYF.

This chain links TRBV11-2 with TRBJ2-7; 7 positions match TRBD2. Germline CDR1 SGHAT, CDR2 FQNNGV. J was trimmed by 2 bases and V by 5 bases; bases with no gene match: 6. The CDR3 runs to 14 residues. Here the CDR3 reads CASSKQRDTYEQYF. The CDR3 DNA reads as TGTGCCAGCAGCAAGCAGCGGGATACCTACGAGCAGTACTTC.

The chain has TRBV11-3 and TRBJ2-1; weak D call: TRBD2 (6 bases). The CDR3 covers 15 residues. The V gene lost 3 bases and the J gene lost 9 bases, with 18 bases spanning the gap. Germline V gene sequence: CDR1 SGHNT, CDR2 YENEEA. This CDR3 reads CASSLFSGSGSEQFF. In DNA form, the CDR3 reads TGTGCCAGCAGCTTGTTCAGTGGGAGCGGGTCTGAGCAGTTCTTC.

CDR3 residues: CASSRRLAGYNEQFF. The CDR3 nucleotides read TGTGCCAGCAGCAGAAGACTAGCGGGATACAATGAGCAGTTCTTC. V usage is TRBV5-6 and J usage is TRBJ2-1; TRBD2 matches 11 bases. The CDR3 covers 15 residues. Per the germline V gene, CDR1 is SGHDT and CDR2 is YYEEEE. After removal of 4 bases from V and 4 bases from J, the junction contained 4 bases not matched to a gene.

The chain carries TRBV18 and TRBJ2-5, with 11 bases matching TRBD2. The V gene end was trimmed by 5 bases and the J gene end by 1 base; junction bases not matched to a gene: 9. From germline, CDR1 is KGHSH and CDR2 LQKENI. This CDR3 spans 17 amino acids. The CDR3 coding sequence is TGTGCCAGCTCAGCGTATACTAGCGGGAGTGTCCAAGAGACCCAGTACTTC. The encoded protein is CASSAYTSGSVQETQYF.

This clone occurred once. CDR3 coding DNA: TGTGCCAGCAGCCCTCTGGGACAGGGCCGCTCCTACGAGCAGTACTTC. Protein product: CASSPLGQGRSYEQYF. The gene calls are TRBV9 and TRBJ2-7, with 9 nucleotides matching TRBD1. CDR1 and CDR2 (germline): SGDLS, YYNGEE. V dropped 4 bases and J dropped 0; count of bases not matched to a gene: 8. The CDR3 length is 16 residues.

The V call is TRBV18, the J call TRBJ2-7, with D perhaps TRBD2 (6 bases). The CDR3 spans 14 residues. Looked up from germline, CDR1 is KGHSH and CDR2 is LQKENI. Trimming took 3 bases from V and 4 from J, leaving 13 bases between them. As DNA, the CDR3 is TGTGCCAGCTCACCGTCGGGGGAACGGTACGAGCAGTACGTC. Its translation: CASSPSGERYEQYV.